Below are 4 T cell receptor beta chains sequenced from a single sample in a study of T cells in Graves' hyperthyroidism and ophthalmopathy. Using RNA transcripts as the source, TCR beta CDR3 regions were amplified. Using the HTBI primer set, a first-round RT-PCR was run on the TCR CDR3. TCRdb processed the multiplex PCR reads anew with MiXCR; each CDR3 protein has one entry. The data hold about 290,000 distinct CDR3 sequences, with roughly 15% observed a single time. Sequencing was performed on blood. The receptors come from a woman aged 50 to 60 with Graves' hyperthyroidism that later progressed to Graves' ophthalmopathy.

There are many counts of this clonotype. The rearrangement links TRBV11-3 to TRBJ2-7, with TRBD2 identical over 7 bases. After removal of 3 bases from V and 2 bases from J, the junction contained 4 bases not matched to a gene. Germline V gives CDR1 SGHNT, CDR2 YENEEA. The CDR3 contains 14 residues. The CDR3, as DNA: TGTGCCAGCAGCTTGACGGCGGGGGCCTACGAGCAGTACTTC. Its translation is CASSLTAGAYEQYF.

Ten or more counts support this clonotype. The limits of the CDR3 on the DNA are not certain, so only TCRdb's listed CDR3 is given. The CDR3 reads CASSLGLGMGTGVLNTGELFF. The rearrangement joins TRBV27 to TRBJ2-2; the table's D call TRBD1 went unverified against the DNA. CDR1 is MNHEY, CDR2 SMNVEV, per germline (reference sequence). Ends included, the CDR3 has 21 residues.

In this sample, this clonotype turned up many times. V and J are TRBV2 and TRBJ1-2; no firm D call. Trimming pared 4 bases from V and 5 bases from J, leaving 17 bases between. CDR1 is SNHLY and CDR2 is FYNNEI in the germline V gene. The CDR3 spans 15 residues. The CDR3 nucleotides read TGTGCCAGCAGTGCCAGTCTAATGGTATTATATGGCTACACCTTC. Its protein is CASSASLMVLYGYTF.

The J gene is TRBJ2-7, the V gene TRBV13; maybe TRBD2 (5 bases). The CDR3 covers 14 residues. The V end lost 6 bases, the J end lost 0 bases, and 12 bases lay between the germline ends. The germline V gene encodes CDR1 PRHDT and CDR2 FYEKMQ (reference sequence). The CDR3 DNA is TGTGCCAGCAGGGGATCGGGGAGCTCCTACGAGCAGTACTTC. Protein product: CASRGSGSSYEQYF.